Following are 25 T cell receptor beta chains from one sample sequenced in a study of blood T cell repertoires in COVID-19. Clones were read by immunoSEQ multiplex PCR, and TCRdb kept only the in-frame ones, dropping some. The table shows around 190,000 clones, with approximately 78% occurring only once. The sequencing input was PBMCs or T cells enriched from blood (not recorded which). These receptors all stem from a man aged 40-49 years who had recovered from COVID-19.

This chain links TRBV7-6 with TRBJ2-7, with 7 bases identical to TRBD1. V was clipped by 5 bases and J by 2 bases; unmatched bases: 9. In germline, CDR1 is SGHVS, CDR2 FNYEAQ. The CDR3 covers 15 residues. CDR3 amino acids: CASSPTFGTAYEQYF. The CDR3 nucleotides read TGTGCCAGCAGCCCTACTTTCGGGACAGCCTACGAGCAGTACTTC.

This clone was seen only once. The chain joins TRBV21-1 to TRBJ2-7; the table's D gene call, TRBD1, was not cross checked with the DNA. TRBV21-1 is annotated as a pseudogene. CDR3 length: 14 residues. The CDR3 reads CASRPGQGKYEQYF. The CDR3, as DNA: TGTGCCAGCCGCCCGGGACAGGGGAAGTACGAGCAGTACTTC.

The CDR3 here is CASSLDGRRNEQFF. CDR3 bases: TGTGCCAGCAGCTTAGACGGGAGGCGGAATGAGCAGTTCTTC. The chain is built from TRBV11-2 and TRBJ2-1; 7 nucleotides align to TRBD2. J gave up 7 bases and V 0 bases, and 3 bases lay outside the gene matches. There are 14 residues in the CDR3. Germline loops: CDR1 SGHAT, CDR2 FQNNGV. Full variable domain (missing parts from reference TRBV11-2 and TRBJ2-1): EAGVAQSPRYKIIEKRQSVAFWCNPISGHATLYWYQQILGQGPKLLIQFQNNGVVDDSQLPKDRFSAERLKGVDSTLKIQPAKLEDSAVYLCASSLDGRRNEQFFGPGTRLTVL.

V is TRBV5-5 and J is TRBJ2-7; weak D call: TRBD2 (5 bases). Germline assignment: CDR1 SGHKS and CDR2 YYEKEE (reference sequence). The V end was cut by 2 bases, the J end by 3 bases, with 15 bases between. The CDR3 is made up of 15 amino acids. The chain's CDR3 is CASSLIETTVYEQYF. CDR3 in DNA: TGTGCCAGCAGCTTAATAGAGACTACCGTCTACGAGCAGTACTTC.

Note on this clone: This CDR3 is also generated by other DNA sequences in the sample. The chain joins TRBV5-1 to TRBJ1-2; tentative D call: TRBD1 (5 bases). The CDR3 sequence is 15 residues long. Trimming removed 4 bases at V and 4 bases at J, with 17 bases between. The germline V gene has CDR1 SGHRS and CDR2 YFSETQ. For the CDR3, the DNA is TGCGCCAGCAGCCCGCTTGTGGGGGGTAGCTATGGCTACACCTTC. Protein sequence: CASSPLVGGSYGYTF.

The J gene is TRBJ1-5, the V gene TRBV18, with 10 bases fitting TRBD1. Per germline, CDR1 KGHSH and CDR2 LQKENI. The length of the CDR3 is 15 residues. V lost 6 bases, J lost 5 bases, and 7 bases stayed unmatched. The CDR3 DNA follows: TGTGCCAGCTCGAAGACCGGGACAGGGGATCAGCCCCAGCATTTT. This codes for CASSKTGTGDQPQHF.

The CDR3 here is CASSPSSQGPHTF. The DNA for the CDR3 is TGTGCCAGCAGCCCCAGTTCACAGGGGCCTCACACCTTC. The rearrangement joins TRBV7-3 to TRBJ1-2; 7 positions agree with TRBD1. CDR3 size: 13 residues. The ends lost 5 bases at V and 12 bases at J; junction bases unmatched: 12. Germline CDR1 and CDR2: SGHTA and FQGTGA.

The V and J genes are TRBV2 and TRBJ1-2, with D perhaps TRBD1 (5 bases). Trimming took 2 bases from V and 2 from J, leaving 9 bases between them. The V gene's germline CDR1 is SNHLY and CDR2 FYNNEI. This CDR3 is built from 14 residues. The DNA for the CDR3 is TGTGCCAGCAGTGAAAGACGGGGGAACTATGGCTACACCTTC. This gives the protein CASSERRGNYGYTF. Looking up the rest from reference TRBV2 and TRBJ1-2 gives the full variable domain: EPEVTQTPSHQVTQMGQEVILRCVPISNHLYFYWYRQILGQKVEFLVSFYNNEISEKSEIFDDQFSVERPDGSNFTLKIRSTKLEDSAMYFCASSERRGNYGYTFGSGTRLTVV.

Written as DNA, the CDR3 is TGTGCCAGCAGCTTCGGGGGAGGAGGTGACTATGGCTACACCTTC. Translation: CASSFGGGGDYGYTF. The chain carries TRBV5-4 and TRBJ1-2, with a weak D call TRBD1 (5 bases). The germline gives CDR1 SGHNT, CDR2 YYREEE (reference sequence). This CDR3 is 15 amino acids long. The ends were cut back, 2 bases at V and 3 bases at J, with 14 bases in the middle.

The V call is TRBV10-2, the J call TRBJ2-4; D not resolved. Germline assignment: CDR1 WSHSY and CDR2 SAAADI. Trimming removed 1 base from V and 0 bases from J, with 10 bases in between. The length of the CDR3 is 16 residues. CDR3 loop: CASSEWQTLAKNIQYF. CDR3 DNA sequence: TGCGCCAGCAGTGAGTGGCAGACTCTAGCCAAAAACATTCAGTACTTC.

The chain is built from TRBV19 and TRBJ1-6; D is unresolved. Trimming shortened V by 5 bases and J by 10 bases, and 18 bases separated the two germline ends. From germline, CDR1 is LNHDA and CDR2 SQIVND (reference sequence). The CDR3 has 15 amino acids. As DNA, the CDR3 is TGTGCCAGTAGTCTCGGACTGGGAAGGGAGTCACCCCTCCACTTT. Protein: CASSLGLGRESPLHF.

CDR3 in amino acids: CASSSTRQYPYQPQHF. CDR3 in DNA: TGTGCCAGCAGCTCGACTCGCCAATATCCCTATCAGCCCCAGCATTTT. V is TRBV7-9 and J is TRBJ1-5; D not certain. The ends were cut back, 4 bases at V and 5 bases at J, with 18 bases in the middle. In germline, CDR1 is SEHNR, CDR2 FQNEAQ (reference sequence). The CDR3 is 16 residues long.

V and J are TRBV3-1 (or the pseudogene TRBV3-2) and TRBJ1-2; TRBD1 matches 10 bases. Germline loops: CDR1 LGHDT, CDR2 YNNKEL (reference sequence). V was pared by 4 bases and J by 6 bases, with 5 bases of the junction left unmatched. The length of the CDR3 is 14 residues. DNA for the CDR3: TGTGCCAGCAGCCCTCCCGGACAGGGGGATGGCTACACCTTC. Its protein product is CASSPPGQGDGYTF.

The V gene is TRBV6-5, the J gene TRBJ2-2; weak D call: TRBD2 (5 bases). The germline gives CDR1 MNHEY, CDR2 SVGAGI. The length of the CDR3 is 15 residues. V was shortened by 0 bases and J by 4 bases, with 9 bases between the two germline ends. The CDR3 sequence is CASSYSSGITGELFF. The CDR3 bases are TGTGCCAGCAGTTACTCGTCCGGGATCACCGGGGAGCTGTTTTTT.

J is TRBJ2-3 and V is TRBV5-6; 13 positions match TRBD2. V trimming: 5 bases; J trimming: 7 bases; junction bases outside the gene matches: 10. In germline, CDR1 is SGHDT, CDR2 YYEEEE. The CDR3 loop spans 16 amino acids. CDR3 residues: CASRAILAGGPNTQYF. CDR3 nucleotide sequence: TGTGCCAGCAGGGCCATACTAGCGGGAGGGCCGAATACGCAGTATTTT.

V is TRBV6-6 and J is TRBJ1-1, with 8 nucleotides matching TRBD1. CDR3 size: 14 residues. The germline gives CDR1 MNHNY, CDR2 SVGAGI (reference sequence). Germline trimming cut 5 bases from V and 1 base from J; bases unmatched to any gene: 3. The CDR3 nucleotides read TGTGCCAGCAGTCTTGGACAGGGGAACACTGAAGCTTTCTTT. Its protein product is CASSLGQGNTEAFF.

The rearrangement uses TRBV5-1 and TRBJ2-3, with TRBD1 matching 12 bases. The CDR3 runs to 17 residues. V shed 5 bases and J 0 bases; nucleotides not matched to a gene: 7. Germline V lookup: CDR1 SGHRS, CDR2 YFSETQ. CDR3 loop: CASSSGQGAFSTDTQYF. In DNA form, the CDR3 reads TGCGCCAGCAGTTCGGGACAGGGGGCGTTCAGCACAGATACGCAGTATTTT.

The CDR3 sequence is CASSVGAGQPQHF. CDR3 nucleotide sequence: TGTGCCAGCAGTGTGGGGGCCGGGCAGCCCCAGCATTTT. The genes are TRBV2 and TRBJ1-5, with D possibly being TRBD1 (6 bases). The CDR3 consists of 13 residues. Germline lookup yields CDR1 SNHLY and CDR2 FYNNEI. The V and J ends lost 4 bases and 7 bases respectively, with 11 bases between them.

The genes are TRBV2 and TRBJ1-6; D gene ambiguous. The CDR3 is 13 residues long. In germline, CDR1 is SNHLY, CDR2 FYNNEI. V was pared by 2 bases and J by 11 bases, with 10 bases between. The CDR3 reads CASSEYEGAPLHF. The CDR3 DNA follows: TGTGCCAGCAGTGAATATGAGGGTGCACCCCTCCACTTT.

This clone was observed once. The V call is TRBV7-2, the J call TRBJ1-2; D possibly corresponds to TRBD1 (6 bases). This CDR3 contains 15 residues. Germline values: CDR1 SGHTA, CDR2 FQGNSA. Deletions cut 2 bases from V and 7 bases from J, with 17 bases between. The CDR3 reads CASSLSTAGVRGYTF. The DNA for the CDR3 is TGTGCCAGCAGCTTAAGCACCGCAGGGGTACGTGGCTACACCTTC.

This sequence joins TRBV7-9 and TRBJ1-6, with 10 bases matching TRBD1. From germline, CDR1 is SEHNR and CDR2 FQNEAQ (reference sequence). The V segment lost 8 bases and the J segment 12 bases; nucleotides outside the gene matches: 7. The length of the CDR3 is 13 residues. The CDR3 region is CASSGTGVGPLHF. CDR3 sequence (DNA): TGTGCCAGCTCCGGGACAGGGGTAGGACCCCTCCACTTT.

The CDR3 bases are TGTGCCAGCCCACAGGGGACTGCTTATAATTCACCCCTCCACTTT. Amino acid sequence: CASPQGTAYNSPLHF. The gene calls are TRBV21-1 and TRBJ1-6; the tabulated D call, TRBD1, remains unverified against the DNA. TRBV21-1 constitutes a pseudogene. This CDR3 has 15 amino acids.

Remarks on this clone: One end of the junction does not line up with germline, which may come from a read error. The gene calls are TRBV5-1 and TRBJ1-2; 8 nucleotides match TRBD1. Germline V lookup: CDR1 SGHRS, CDR2 YFSETQ. This CDR3 is 15 amino acids long. The CDR3 DNA follows: TGCGCCAGCAGCTTGGAGGCAGGGGGCAACTCTGGCTACACCTTC. This sequence encodes CASSLEAGGNSGYTF.

The V and J genes are TRBV5-6 and TRBJ1-2; no reliable D call. CDR3 size: 13 residues. Germline V gene data show CDR1 as SGHDT and CDR2 as YYEEEE. The V gene lost 1 base and the J gene lost 4 bases, with 8 bases spanning the gap. The CDR3 DNA reads TGTGCCAGCAGCTTGTCCAAGAGCTATGGCTACACCTTC. Its protein is CASSLSKSYGYTF.

This clone was seen a single time. The chain recombines TRBV24-1 with TRBJ2-7; D unresolved. V lost 6 bases and J lost 1, with 6 bases in between. The CDR3 loop spans 12 amino acids. The germline CDR1 and CDR2 sequences are KGHDR and SFDVKD. The CDR3 DNA is TGTGCCACCAGTCCAGGTTCCTACGAGCAGTACTTC. It is translated as CATSPGSYEQYF.